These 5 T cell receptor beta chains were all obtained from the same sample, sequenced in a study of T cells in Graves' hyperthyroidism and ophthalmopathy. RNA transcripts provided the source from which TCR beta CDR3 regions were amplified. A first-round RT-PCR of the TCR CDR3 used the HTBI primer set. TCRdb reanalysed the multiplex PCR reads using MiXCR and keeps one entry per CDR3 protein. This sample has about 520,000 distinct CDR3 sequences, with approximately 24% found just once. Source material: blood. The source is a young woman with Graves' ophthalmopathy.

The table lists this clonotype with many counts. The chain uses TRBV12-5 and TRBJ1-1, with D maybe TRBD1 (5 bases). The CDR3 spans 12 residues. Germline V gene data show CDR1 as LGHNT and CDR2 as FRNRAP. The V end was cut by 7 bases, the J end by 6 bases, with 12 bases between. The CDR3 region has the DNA TGTGCTAGTGCCGGGATGGGGGCTGAAGCTTTCTTT. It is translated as CASAGMGAEAFF.

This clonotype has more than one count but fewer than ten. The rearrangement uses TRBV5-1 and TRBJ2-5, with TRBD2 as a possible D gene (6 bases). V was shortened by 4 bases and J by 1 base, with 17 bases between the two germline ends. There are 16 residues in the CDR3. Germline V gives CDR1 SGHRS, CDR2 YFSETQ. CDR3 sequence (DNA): TGCGCCAGCAGCCAGGGATCGGGGCGGGGCCAAGAGACCCAGTACTTC. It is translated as CASSQGSGRGQETQYF.

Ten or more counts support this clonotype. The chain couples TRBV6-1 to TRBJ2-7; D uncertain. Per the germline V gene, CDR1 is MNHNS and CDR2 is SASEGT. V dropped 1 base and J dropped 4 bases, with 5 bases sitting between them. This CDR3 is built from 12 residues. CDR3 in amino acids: CASSEVGYEQYF. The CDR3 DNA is TGTGCCAGCAGTGAAGTGGGGTACGAGCAGTACTTC.

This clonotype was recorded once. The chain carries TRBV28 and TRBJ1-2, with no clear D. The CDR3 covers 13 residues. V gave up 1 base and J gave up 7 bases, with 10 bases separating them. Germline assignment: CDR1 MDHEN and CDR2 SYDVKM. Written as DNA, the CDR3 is TGTGCCAGCAGTTTATACGCCAGCTCTGGCTACACCTTC. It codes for CASSLYASSGYTF.

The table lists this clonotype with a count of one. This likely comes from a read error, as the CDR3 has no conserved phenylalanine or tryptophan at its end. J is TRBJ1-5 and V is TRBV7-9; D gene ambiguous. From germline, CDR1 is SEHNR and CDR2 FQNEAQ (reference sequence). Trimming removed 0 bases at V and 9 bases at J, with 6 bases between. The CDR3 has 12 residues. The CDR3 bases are TGTGCCAGCAGCTTAGCTGGAGGGCCCCAGCATTTG. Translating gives CASSLAGGPQHL.